The 31 T cell receptor beta chains below all came from one sample that was sequenced in a study of cytomegalovirus exposure and HLA in healthy donors (dated by TCRdb to about 2017). Receptors were amplified or captured by the immunoSEQ multiplex PCR assay. A mixture of 60 forward primers for TCR Vbeta segments and 13 reverse primers for TCR Jbeta segments was used in the multiplex PCR. The source is immuneACCESS, and TCRdb retained only in-frame sequences with V and J called. Part of the clones is not carried over; for the studies checked, unresolved V genes explain less than half of this, and the remainder is unexplained. Across this sample there are roughly 13,000 clones, with less than 75% seen only once. Approximately 15% of the sample comes from the top ten. The material sequenced was PBMCs. These receptors originate from a woman aged 45-59 years in good health and CMV-seropositive.

In its sample, this clone was seen a few times. J is TRBJ2-3 and V is TRBV10-2, with 8 bases fitting TRBD1. J lost 2 bases, V lost 0 bases, and 4 bases had no gene match. Germline CDR1 WSHSY, CDR2 SAAADI. This CDR3 spans 16 amino acids. The CDR3 protein is CASSESETGVTDTQYF. CDR3 in DNA: TGCGCCAGCAGTGAGTCGGAGACAGGGGTCACAGATACGCAGTATTTT.

This clone was detected a few times. The chain carries TRBV6-1 and TRBJ1-1, with D unclear. This CDR3 is 12 amino acids long. Trimming removed 5 bases at V and 3 bases at J, with 7 bases between. Germline V CDR1 and CDR2: MNHNS, SASEGT. The CDR3 nucleotides read TGTGCCAGCAGTTGGGGAGACACTGAAGCTTTCTTT. Translated, it gives CASSWGDTEAFF.

The genes are TRBV2 and TRBJ2-1; no clear D gene. CDR1 is SNHLY and CDR2 is FYNNEI in the germline V gene. Trimming stripped 5 bases from V and 9 bases from J, with 5 bases between. The CDR3 has 10 amino acids. The CDR3 spells CASSSVEQFF. The CDR3 nucleotides are TGTGCCAGCAGTTCAGTTGAGCAGTTCTTC.

V is TRBV6-4 and J is TRBJ1-2, with TRBD1 matching over 9 bases. Germline V gives CDR1 MRHNA, CDR2 SNTAGT. CDR3 length: 14 amino acids. V gave up 6 bases and J gave up 3 bases; unmatched junction bases: 5. The CDR3, as DNA: TGTGCCAGCAGACCGGGACAGGGAGACTATGGCTACACCTTC. This codes for CASRPGQGDYGYTF.

The chain is built from TRBV4-3 and TRBJ1-2; D not certain. V was trimmed by 4 bases and J by 1 base, leaving 13 bases between them. Germline assignment: CDR1 LGHNA and CDR2 YSLEER. CDR3 length equals 15 residues. The DNA for the CDR3 is TGCGCCAGCAGCCCGCGGGCAGAAGTTAACTATGGCTACACCTTC. Translated: CASSPRAEVNYGYTF.

This chain connects TRBV6-5 to TRBJ1-1, with unresolved D. The V gene's germline CDR1 is MNHEY and CDR2 SVGAGI. This CDR3 spans 13 amino acids. Trimming pared 5 bases from V and 0 bases from J, leaving 7 bases between. The CDR3 reads CASSPGLNTEAFF. In nucleotides, the CDR3 is TGTGCCAGCAGTCCGGGATTGAACACTGAAGCTTTCTTT.

This clone was counted between two and nine times. The chain joins TRBV7-2 to TRBJ1-1, with D unclear. The V end lost 6 bases, the J end lost 5 bases, and 13 bases lay between the germline ends. Germline CDR1 reads SGHTA; CDR2 reads FQGNSA. This CDR3 region has 13 residues. The CDR3 sequence is CASSEQSKTEAFF. CDR3 nucleotides: TGTGCCAGCAGTGAACAATCGAAGACTGAAGCTTTCTTT.

The chain joins TRBV11-2 to TRBJ2-1, with D tentatively TRBD2 (7 bases). CDR1 is SGHAT and CDR2 is FQNNGV in the germline V gene. CDR3 size: 15 residues. The V end lost 0 bases, the J end lost 8 bases, and 14 bases lay between the germline ends. The DNA for the CDR3 is TGTGCCAGCAGCTTAGAGGGGGGGCAGGGCGATGAGCAGTTCTTC. Its protein product is CASSLEGGQGDEQFF.

This clone was observed a single time. This sequence joins TRBV9 and TRBJ2-1; TRBD2 aligns across 9 bases. There are 15 residues in the CDR3. Germline V gives CDR1 SGDLS, CDR2 YYNGEE. With 4 bases clipped from V and 6 bases from J, the junction kept 8 bases outside the gene matches. CDR3 sequence (DNA): TGTGCCAGCAGCCTAGCGGGGATAGGGGGCAATGAGCAGTTCTTC. This codes for CASSLAGIGGNEQFF.

The CDR3 DNA reads TGTGCCTGGAGTGTAAGCAGGCGCTTGCATTACTTC. Translation gives CAWSVSRRLHYF. The chain links TRBV30 to TRBJ2-5; D gene ambiguous. The germline V and J ends were trimmed by 0 bases and 14 bases, with 16 bases remaining between them. The germline gives CDR1 GTSNPN, CDR2 SVGIG (reference sequence). The CDR3 is 12 residues long.

The chain carries TRBV29-1 and TRBJ2-7; TRBD1 might be the D (6 bases). Looked up from germline, CDR1 is SQVTM and CDR2 is ANQGSEA. V lost 6 bases, J lost 0 bases, and 9 bases lay in between. The CDR3 runs 12 residues. CDR3 residues: CSVRGYSYEQYF. The CDR3 DNA is TGCAGCGTCAGGGGTTACTCCTACGAGCAGTACTTC.

The chain has TRBV6-4 and TRBJ2-1; TRBD2 matches at 11 bases. The CDR3 has 14 residues. The germline CDR1 and CDR2 sequences are MRHNA and SNTAGT. The V and J ends lost 10 bases and 7 bases, in that order; junction bases with no gene match: 9. Here the CDR3 reads CATDGLAGGNEQFF. For the CDR3, the DNA is TGTGCCACCGATGGACTAGCGGGCGGTAATGAGCAGTTCTTC.

This clone showed up just a few times. CDR3 in amino acids: CAISGMGLNTEAFF. In DNA form, the CDR3 reads TGTGCCATCAGTGGAATGGGGCTGAACACTGAAGCTTTCTTT. The V gene is TRBV10-3, the J gene TRBJ1-1; the D gene is possibly TRBD1 (5 bases). Germline V gives CDR1 ENHRY, CDR2 SYGVKD. The CDR3 runs 14 residues. The germline V and J ends were trimmed by 4 bases and 0 bases, with 9 bases remaining between them.

V is TRBV6-4 and J is TRBJ1-4, with D unresolved. The V gene lost 3 bases and the J gene lost 8 bases, with 13 bases spanning the gap. Germline CDR1 reads MRHNA; CDR2 reads SNTAGT. This CDR3 has 14 residues. CDR3 region: CASSETAESEKLFF. The CDR3 nucleotides are TGTGCCAGCAGTGAGACGGCGGAGAGCGAAAAACTGTTTTTT.

The rearrangement uses TRBV29-1 and TRBJ2-7, with TRBD2 matching over 11 bases. J gave up 6 bases and V 0 bases, and 13 bases lay outside the gene matches. The CDR3 runs to 17 residues. Germline CDR1 reads SQVTM; CDR2 reads ANQGSEA. CDR3 DNA: TGCAGCGTTGAAGAGACGCTAGCGGGGGGTGTCCACCCCGAGCAGTACTTC. Its protein product is CSVEETLAGGVHPEQYF.

V gene TRBV7-9 combines with J gene TRBJ1-2, with 7 bases that match TRBD1. J gave up 4 bases and V 0 bases, and 2 bases lay outside the gene matches. The CDR3 covers 14 residues. Germline V gene data show CDR1 as SEHNR and CDR2 as FQNEAQ (reference sequence). The CDR3 nucleotides are TGTGCCAGCAGCTTAGCGGGGGACAGCTATGGCTACACCTTC. Encoded protein: CASSLAGDSYGYTF. Variable domain in full (rest from reference TRBV7-9 and TRBJ1-2): DTGVSQNPRHKITKRGQNVTFRCDPISEHNRLYWYRQTLGQGPEFLTYFQNEAQLEKSRLLSDRFSAERPKGSFSTLEIQRTEQGDSAMYLCASSLAGDSYGYTFGSGTRLTVV.

The chain employs TRBV30 and TRBJ2-5; 12 bases fit TRBD2. The CDR3 is made up of 18 amino acids. The J segment lost 4 bases and the V segment lost 5 bases, leaving 17 bases of the junction unmatched. Per germline, CDR1 GTSNPN and CDR2 SVGIG (reference sequence). DNA for the CDR3: TGTGCCTGGGAAGGACTAGCGGGATTGAGTTATGGAGGAGAGACCCAGTACTTC. Translated: CAWEGLAGLSYGGETQYF.

Only one count was recorded for this clone. V gene TRBV16 combines with J gene TRBJ1-1; maybe TRBD1 (5 bases). There are 14 residues in the CDR3. V dropped 3 bases and J dropped 6 bases, with 14 bases sitting between them. Germline CDR1 is KGHSY and CDR2 is FQNENV. The CDR3 DNA sequence: TGTGCCAGCAGCCATCCTCCGGGGGGATCTGAAGCTTTCTTT. Its translation is CASSHPPGGSEAFF.

V gene TRBV4-3 combines with J gene TRBJ2-3, with 8 bases identical to TRBD2. Trimming at V came to 0 bases and at J to 5 bases, leaving 10 bases not matched to a gene. CDR1 and CDR2 from the germline V gene are LGHNA and YSLEER. CDR3 size: 17 residues. The CDR3: CASSQDPTGGLKDTQYF. The CDR3 nucleotides are TGCGCCAGCAGCCAAGATCCGACGGGAGGGCTTAAAGATACGCAGTATTTT.

The J gene is TRBJ1-1, the V gene TRBV19, with 8 bases lining up with TRBD1. CDR1 LNHDA and CDR2 SQIVND come from the germline V gene (reference sequence). V trimming: 2 bases; J trimming: 8 bases; junction bases outside the gene matches: 1. CDR3 size: 12 residues. CDR3 residues: CASSIRTGEAFF. CDR3 DNA sequence: TGTGCCAGTAGTATACGGACAGGGGAAGCTTTCTTT.

The chain combines TRBV28 with TRBJ1-2; D gene ambiguous. Germline V gene data show CDR1 as MDHEN and CDR2 as SYDVKM. The ends were cut back, 6 bases at V and 13 bases at J, with 15 bases in the middle. CDR3 length: 11 amino acids. Here the CDR3 reads CASSPHVTRTF. In DNA form, the CDR3 reads TGTGCCAGCAGCCCTCACGTCACGCGCACCTTC.

This clone was seen a handful of times. This sequence joins TRBV15 and TRBJ1-2; 7 bases are a match to TRBD1. V shed 5 bases and J 4 bases; nucleotides not matched to a gene: 4. Germline CDR1 and CDR2: LNHNV and YYDKDF (reference sequence). This CDR3 comprises 13 residues. Here the CDR3 DNA reads TGTGCCACCAGCGGCGGGACAGTCTATGGCTACACCTTC. Protein: CATSGGTVYGYTF.

This clone has just a few counts. The chain joins TRBV30 to TRBJ2-7; the D is unclear. The CDR3 spans 15 residues. The V end was cut by 2 bases, the J end by 0 bases, with 14 bases between. CDR1 is GTSNPN, CDR2 SVGIG, per germline (reference sequence). The CDR3 nucleotides are TGTGCCTGGAGTATGGCTCGGGTAAACTCCTACGAGCAGTACTTC. It codes for CAWSMARVNSYEQYF.

The V and J genes are TRBV10-3 and TRBJ2-7, with D possibly matching TRBD1 (5 bases). Germline values: CDR1 ENHRY, CDR2 SYGVKD. The CDR3 spans 15 residues. V lost 11 bases and J 4 bases, leaving 24 bases between the germline ends. The CDR3 region has the DNA TGTGCCGTAAATCAGGGTTCGTTAGGGGCGTACGAGCAGTACTTC. Protein: CAVNQGSLGAYEQYF.

This clone was detected a few times. The rearrangement links TRBV29-1 to TRBJ1-1; D possibly corresponds to TRBD1 (6 bases). Germline lookup yields CDR1 SQVTM and CDR2 ANQGSEA. CDR3 length: 12 residues. V lost 6 bases and J lost 11, with 19 bases in between. The CDR3 DNA is TGCAGCGTCTCACAGGGAACACTGAAGGCTTTCTTT. Protein: CSVSQGTLKAFF.

This clone was observed a few times. The V call is TRBV6-4, the J call TRBJ1-1; a possible D gene is TRBD1 (6 bases). The CDR3 is 13 amino acids. V lost 6 bases to trimming and J lost 5 bases, with 13 bases between them. Germline V gives CDR1 MRHNA, CDR2 SNTAGT. The CDR3 loop is CASRDRTGTEAFF. Written as DNA, the CDR3 is TGTGCCAGCAGGGACAGAACGGGGACTGAAGCTTTCTTT.

This sequence joins TRBV5-4 and TRBJ2-2; 10 bases match TRBD1. The CDR3 has 15 residues. CDR1 is SGHNT, CDR2 YYREEE, per germline (reference sequence). V trimming: 4 bases; J trimming: 4 bases; junction bases outside the gene matches: 4. The CDR3 DNA follows: TGTGCCAGCAGCGGGACAGGGGTTGTCACCGGGGAGCTGTTTTTT. Its protein product is CASSGTGVVTGELFF. The variable domain in full, with the rest retrieved from reference TRBV5-4 and TRBJ2-2, is ETGVTQSPTHLIKTRGQQVTLRCSSQSGHNTVSWYQQALGQGPQFIFQYYREEENGRGNFPPRFSGLQFPNYSSELNVNALELDDSALYLCASSGTGVVTGELFFGEGSRLTVL.

This chain joins TRBV9 and TRBJ1-1; 7 bases line up with TRBD1. Looked up from germline, CDR1 is SGDLS and CDR2 is YYNGEE. The CDR3 is 15 residues long. Unmatched junction bases numbered 11, after V lost 4 bases and J lost 5 bases. CDR3 loop: CASSPRTGRGTEAFF. CDR3 nucleotides: TGTGCCAGCAGCCCAAGGACAGGCCGAGGGACTGAAGCTTTCTTT.

The chain has TRBV6-1 and TRBJ2-7; D unclear. V was cut by 7 bases and J by 4 bases, with 5 bases left in between. This CDR3 contains 10 residues. Per germline, CDR1 MNHNS and CDR2 SASEGT. This CDR3 reads CASNSYEQYF. As DNA, the CDR3 is TGTGCCAGCAATAGTTACGAGCAGTACTTC.

This clone was detected a few times. The chain carries TRBV6-1 and TRBJ2-1, with 11 positions matching TRBD1. The germline V gene encodes CDR1 MNHNS and CDR2 SASEGT. This CDR3 comprises 15 residues. Germline trimming cut 7 bases from V and 3 bases from J; bases unmatched to any gene: 5. The CDR3 region is CASIAGTGGYNEQFF. The CDR3 DNA is TGTGCCAGCATAGCCGGGACAGGGGGCTACAATGAGCAGTTCTTC.

The chain is built from TRBV28 and TRBJ2-7; TRBD2 matches 8 bases. The V segment lost 6 bases and the J segment 2 bases; nucleotides outside the gene matches: 9. This CDR3 is 15 amino acids long. CDR1 and CDR2 (germline): MDHEN, SYDVKM. This chain's CDR3 is CASSPGGNPTYEQYF. In nucleotides, the CDR3 is TGTGCCAGCAGCCCGGGAGGGAACCCTACCTACGAGCAGTACTTC.